The rows below give T cell receptor beta chains drawn from one sample of a study of control samples from healthy donors and cancer patients. Here immunoSEQ multiplex PCR was the method, and the copy in TCRdb shows in-frame clones only, minus some. The sample gives some 120,000 clones, 85% to 95% of which show up once; around 1.8% is in the top ten. The sample taken for sequencing was PBMCs. These receptors came from a man aged 50-59 years with head and neck cancer. CDR3s include the opening cysteine and the closing phenylalanine or tryptophan. A D gene is named only where the DNA matches it firmly. Size values are once, few and many counts, or a class for expanded clones, and some rows have none.

D	V	J	size	DNA	CDR3
-	TRBV5-1	TRBJ1-1	-	TGCGCCAGCAGCCTGACAGGAGAGGGGAACACTGAAGCTTTCTTT	CASSLTGEGNTEAFF
TRBD1	TRBV30	TRBJ1-4	-	TGTGCCTGGAGTGTACCGGGACAGGGGGCTGAAAAACTGTTTTTT	CAWSVPGQGAEKLFF
-	TRBV2	TRBJ1-2	-	TGTGCCAGCACCTCCGGGGGGGGGCGTTCCCGTGGCTACACCTTC	CASTSGGGRSRGYTF
TRBD1	TRBV24-1	TRBJ1-2	-	TGTGCCACCAGTGACCCGAACAGGGGCTGGGGCTACACCTTC	CATSDPNRGWGYTF
-	TRBV10-3	TRBJ1-2	-	TGTGCCATCAGTGAGCCCCCCACCATCTATGGCTACACCTTC	CAISEPPTIYGYTF
-	TRBV7-9	TRBJ2-7	-	TGTGCCAGCAGCTTTCGGACAAAGGGGGGTTACGAGCAGTACTTC	CASSFRTKGGYEQYF
-	TRBV7-3	TRBJ2-6	-	TGTGCCAGCAGCTTAAAGAGCGGCTCTGGGGCCAACGTCCTGACTTTC	CASSLKSGSGANVLTF
-	TRBV5-1	TRBJ1-5	-	TGCGCCAGCAGCTTGGACGGCCCCGGCAATCAGCCCCAGCATTTT	CASSLDGPGNQPQHF
TRBD2	TRBV3-1/TRBV3-2	TRBJ2-3	-	TGTGCCAGCAGACTAGCGGGCAGCACAGATACGCAGTATTTT	CASRLAGSTDTQYF
-	TRBV5-1	TRBJ1-2	-	TGCGCCAGCAGTCTTCTCGGGACCGCAATTGGCTACACCTTC	CASSLLGTAIGYTF
-	TRBV6-5	TRBJ2-3	-	TGTGCCAGCAGTCTTTTCGATGGGGGCACAGATACGCAGTATTTT	CASSLFDGGTDTQYF
-	TRBV7-9	TRBJ2-3	few	TGTGCCAGCAGCCCGGGTGGTCTGACGGCAGGCCCAGATACGCAGTATTTT	CASSPGGLTAGPDTQYF
-	TRBV3-1/TRBV3-2	TRBJ1-3	-	TGTGCCAGCGGAGGGGCCAGCTCTGGAAACACCATATATTTT	CASGGASSGNTIYF
-	TRBV6-2/TRBV6-3	TRBJ1-4	-	TGTGCCAGCAGTTCAACCGGGACCTTGGATGAAAAACTGTTTTTT	CASSSTGTLDEKLFF
TRBD1	TRBV14	TRBJ1-2	-	TGTGCCAGCAGCCACGACAGGGACCCATATGGCTACACCTTC	CASSHDRDPYGYTF
-	TRBV10-3	TRBJ2-3	-	TGTGCCATCAGCGACACAAATACGCAGTATTTT	CAISDTNTQYF
TRBD2	TRBV5-4	TRBJ2-3	-	TGTGCCAGCAGCCCAGGACTAGCGGGGGGCCGCACAGATACGCAGTATTTT	CASSPGLAGGRTDTQYF
-	TRBV11-2	TRBJ1-2	-	TGTGCCAGCAGCTCCGACAGGAACTATGGCTACACCTTC	CASSSDRNYGYTF
-	TRBV5-4	TRBJ1-1	few	TGTGCCAGCAGCTTGTGGGGTCCGGCACGAATCAGGGGCCGTGAAGCTTTCTTT	CASSLWGPARIRGREAFF
-	TRBV7-2	TRBJ1-2	-	TGTGCCAGCAGCCCCCTCCAGGTACCTAATGGCTACACCTTC	CASSPLQVPNGYTF
-	TRBV24-1	TRBJ1-2	-	TGTGCCACCAGGACAACCTTGTACAGGGTCGGAATGAACTATGGCTACACCTTC	CATRTTLYRVGMNYGYTF
-	TRBV5-1	TRBJ2-7	once	TGCGCCAGCAGCTTGGCAGACAGGCCCGGAGGGCGTTACGAGCAGTACTTC	CASSLADRPGGRYEQYF
-	TRBV9	TRBJ2-1	-	TGTGCCAGCAGCGTAGAACTGAGCGGTTCCGGGAAGCAGTTCTTC	CASSVELSGSGKQFF
-	TRBV5-1	TRBJ2-3	-	TGCGCCAGCAGGATGGCTCAGGGGACAGATACGCAGTATTTT	CASRMAQGTDTQYF
TRBD2	TRBV7-2	TRBJ2-2	-	TGTGCCAGCAGCTTAACTAGCGGGGCGCCGAACACCGGGGAGCTGTTTTTT	CASSLTSGAPNTGELFF
TRBD2	TRBV6-5	TRBJ2-3	-	TGTGCCAGCAGTTCACTAGCGGGGGGAGGGAATACGCAGTATTTT	CASSSLAGGGNTQYF
-	TRBV7-9	TRBJ1-1	-	TGTGCCAGCAGCTTAGGGCAGGGAAGAGGTGAAGCTTTCTTT	CASSLGQGRGEAFF
-	TRBV11-1	TRBJ1-6	-	TGTGCCAGCAGCGGAGGGGGGTTGCGGAATTCACCCCTCCACTTT	CASSGGGLRNSPLHF
-	TRBV9	TRBJ2-2	-	TGTGCCAGCAGCGTAGTAGTGGGACAGAACACCGGGGAGCTGTTTTTT	CASSVVVGQNTGELFF
-	TRBV3-1/TRBV3-2	TRBJ1-1	-	TGTGCCAGCAGCCACGGCAGAAGTGACACTGAAGCTTTCTTT	CASSHGRSDTEAFF
-	TRBV6-4	TRBJ2-2	medium-sized	TGTGCCATCCTACGATACACCGGGGAGCTGTTTTTT	CAILRYTGELFF
-	TRBV9	TRBJ1-2	-	TGTGCCAGCAGCGTAGGATCTAACTATGGCTACACCTTC	CASSVGSNYGYTF
TRBD2	TRBV14	TRBJ2-1	-	TGTGCCAGCAGCCCACTCCAGCGGGGGGGTACCAATGAGCAGTTCTTC	CASSPLQRGGTNEQFF
-	TRBV18	TRBJ2-3	-	TGTGCCAGCTCACCTGGCAGGGGCTCGTCAGATACGCAGTATTTT	CASSPGRGSSDTQYF